This T cell receptor beta chain was identified during a study of blood T cell dynamics during melanoma immunotherapy. Assay used: immunoSEQ multiplex PCR; TCRdb lists only in-frame clones, some missing. In the table there are fewer than 4,500 clones, 97% of which are singletons. Time point in this sample: pre-treatment baseline. The ends were cut back, 4 bases at V and 4 bases at J, with 14 bases in the middle. The CDR3 has 14 residues. CDR1 SGHDT and CDR2 YYEEEE come from the germline V gene. Here the sequenced sample was effector memory CD8+ T cells from blood, taken from a patient treated with checkpoint blockade. The clonotype comes from a human donor with melanoma. V is TRBV5-6 and J is TRBJ1-2; weak D call: TRBD1 (6 bases). The CDR3 bases are TGTGCCAGCAGCGCGGAGACAGGTTCCTATGGCTACACCTTC. Encoded protein: CASSAETGSYGYTF.